This T cell receptor beta chain was sequenced in a study of a mutant IDH1 vaccine in newly diagnosed glioma. Specified time point: week 23, last vaccination. The study gave 300 ug of mutant IDH1 20-mer peptide per vaccine dose, with topical imiquimod. As concerns this clone: Its antigen is unidentified.

This CDR3 spans 17 amino acids. Trimming took off 1 base at V and 1 base at J, with 15 bases between the two ends. From germline, CDR1 is MGHRA and CDR2 YSYEKL. The protocol was immunoSEQ multiplex PCR, while the TCRdb copy is restricted to in-frame clones and leaves out a portion. The table has 50,000 to 70,000 clones, about 80% seen once; the top ten hold 10% to 15%. This clonotype was sampled from a man between 18 and 35 years old with glioma. This material consisted of PBMCs, taken from a glioma patient whose treatment included an IDH1 peptide vaccine. The rearrangement links TRBV4-1 to TRBJ2-3; the D gene is possibly TRBD2 (6 bases). The CDR3 protein is CASSQGGRERGTDTQYF. CDR3 bases: TGCGCCAGCAGCCAAGGTGGTCGGGAGCGGGGCACAGATACGCAGTATTTT.